This TCR beta chain was recorded in a study of technical replicates of blood from four donors. TCRdb's table, derived via immunoSEQ multiplex PCR, lists solely in-frame clones and lacks some. The data contain tens of thousands of clones, roughly 98% of them singletons. CDR1 and CDR2 (germline): SEHNR, FQNEAQ (reference sequence). The CDR3 length is 14 residues. V dropped 6 bases and J dropped 0 bases, with 10 bases sitting between them. The sequence was obtained from a human donor in good health. The sequenced sample was T cells isolated from PBMCs. The V and J genes are TRBV7-9 and TRBJ2-3; a possible D gene is TRBD2 (6 bases). The CDR3 protein is CASRLALSTDTQYF. The CDR3 DNA follows: TGTGCCAGCAGGCTAGCGCTGAGCACAGATACGCAGTATTTT.